The 10 T cell receptor beta chains given below trace back to one sample, sequenced in a study of CD8 T cells in ankylosing spondylitis. These receptors' targets are unknown. Study-wide points: Blood of patients with ankylosing spondylitis appeared to be characterized by a TCR beta motif of 8 or 9 highly homologous variants.

Each CDR3 protein is one row after TCRdb ran MiXCR on the 5' RACE reads. Among 450,000 to 550,000 distinct CDR3 sequences, roughly 5.3% were seen once, and the ten largest hold approximately 3.5%. Sequencing input: blood, either unsorted or a sorted T cell fraction (not recorded which). These receptor sequences come from a male donor with ankylosing spondylitis.

Many counts were recorded for this clonotype. CDR3 in amino acids: CASSSRISADTQYF. The CDR3 DNA is TGTGCCAGCAGTTCTCGAATCTCCGCAGATACGCAGTATTTT. The chain uses TRBV28 and TRBJ2-3, with D unresolved. Germline V gives CDR1 MDHEN, CDR2 SYDVKM. Trimming cost V 4 bases and J 4 bases, with 12 bases left between them. The CDR3 extends over 14 amino acids. The entire variable domain, with the rest obtained from reference TRBV28 and TRBJ2-3, is as follows: DVKVTQSSRYLVKRTGEKVFLECVQDMDHENMFWYRQDPGLGLRLIYFSYDVKMKEKGDIPEGYSVSREKKERFSLILESASTNQTSMYLCASSSRISADTQYFGPGTRLTVL.

The V gene is TRBV5-6, the J gene TRBJ2-7, with 8 bases matching TRBD1. The CDR3 contains 14 residues. V shed 4 bases, J shed 4 bases, and the junction held 7 bases outside the gene matches. Germline V gene lookup returns CDR1 SGHDT and CDR2 YYEEEE. In DNA, the CDR3 is TGTGCCAGCAGCCCGGGGAGACAGGGGTACGAGCAGTACTTC. Amino acids: CASSPGRQGYEQYF.

About this clonotype itself: Just one base apart from a much larger clone, this may be a read error. The chain couples TRBV20-1 to TRBJ2-7, with 11 positions matching TRBD1. Looked up from germline, CDR1 is DFQATT and CDR2 is SNEGSKA (reference sequence). This CDR3 has 17 residues. DNA for the CDR3: TGCTGTGCTAGAGATGTCTTCCCCGGGACAGGGGGGGACGAGCAGTACTTC. Encoded protein: CCARDVFPGTGGDEQYF.

Many counts were recorded for this clonotype. The chain carries TRBV6-2 or TRBV6-3 and TRBJ2-3; D gene uncertain. CDR3 length equals 17 residues. Germline V gives CDR1 MNHEY, CDR2 SVGEGT. V lost 5 bases to trimming and J lost 0 bases, with 18 bases between them. CDR3 region: CASSPLPGRRSTDTQYF. The CDR3 region has the DNA TGTGCCAGCAGTCCCCTCCCTGGGCGGAGAAGCACAGATACGCAGTATTTT.

This chain links TRBV9 with TRBJ1-1; unclear D gene. Trimming pared 0 bases from V and 2 bases from J, leaving 11 bases between. The CDR3 contains 15 residues. CDR1 and CDR2 (germline): SGDLS, YYNGEE. The CDR3 protein is CASSVEPEGNTEAFF. For the CDR3, the DNA is TGTGCCAGCAGCGTAGAGCCAGAGGGCAACACTGAAGCTTTCTTT.

This clonotype came up many times. The gene calls are TRBV20-1 and TRBJ2-7; D is uncertain. This CDR3 spans 12 amino acids. Germline V lookup: CDR1 DFQATT, CDR2 SNEGSKA (reference sequence). The V and J ends lost 2 bases and 0 bases respectively, with 5 bases between them. As DNA, the CDR3 is TGCAGTGCTAGAAAAGTCTCCTACGAGCAGTACTTC. Protein product: CSARKVSYEQYF.

The table lists this clonotype with many counts. The chain carries TRBV7-9 and TRBJ2-7, with D possibly matching TRBD1 (5 bases). The CDR3 loop spans 13 amino acids. V was trimmed by 5 bases and J by 6 bases, leaving 14 bases between them. The germline gives CDR1 SEHNR, CDR2 FQNEAQ (reference sequence). For the CDR3, the DNA is TGTGCCAGCAGCCCCCCAGGGTCCCTCGAGCAGTACTTC. Its protein is CASSPPGSLEQYF.

This clonotype was counted only a few times. CDR3: CASSQVSQVRYEQYF. CDR3 nucleotide sequence: TGTGCCAGCAGCCAAGTCTCACAAGTACGCTACGAGCAGTACTTC. The chain employs TRBV3-1 and TRBJ2-7; no definite D call. Looked up from germline, CDR1 is LGHDT and CDR2 is YNNKEL (reference sequence). Deletions cut 1 base from V and 3 bases from J, with 13 bases between. The CDR3 spans 15 residues.

The table lists this clonotype with many counts. The chain links TRBV11-2 to TRBJ1-1; perhaps TRBD1 as D (5 bases). CDR3 size: 13 residues. Germline CDR1 SGHAT, CDR2 FQNNGV. Trimming stripped 0 bases from V and 5 bases from J, with 7 bases between. This chain's CDR3 is CASSLDRTTEAFF. The DNA of the CDR3 is TGTGCCAGCAGCTTAGATCGGACAACTGAAGCTTTCTTT.

This clonotype was seen many times. The chain joins TRBV5-1 to TRBJ2-2; D remains ambiguous. This CDR3 has 14 residues. Germline CDR1 is SGHRS and CDR2 is YFSETQ. The germline V and J ends were trimmed by 0 bases and 3 bases, with 6 bases remaining between them. The CDR3: CASSLAQDTGELFF. The DNA of the CDR3 is TGCGCCAGCAGCTTGGCGCAAGACACCGGGGAGCTGTTTTTT. The variable domain in full, completed from reference TRBV5-1 and TRBJ2-2, reads KAGVTQTPRYLIKTRGQQVTLSCSPISGHRSVSWYQQTPGQGLQFLFEYFSETQRNKGNFPGRFSGRQFSNSRSEMNVSTLELGDSALYLCASSLAQDTGELFFGEGSRLTVL.